The sequence of this T cell receptor (beta chain) was determined in a study of tumor and adjacent non-tumor tissue in lung cancer. Background on the study: The cohort had approximately 13 adenocarcinoma, 2 squamous cell and 1 small cell patients. Stage I to III disease affected 10 men and roughly five women aged roughly 31 to 85. Findings and limits, study-wide: Compared with tumor, normal lung showed significantly lower TCR diversity.

No cell sorting was done before RNA was extracted from the tissue. In regard to this clonotype: What it binds is unknown. A much larger clone differs from this one at a single base, so this may be a read error.

TCRbeta libraries were built with three rounds of nested PCR, modified from ARM-PCR. One entry per CDR3 protein, called by TCRdb with MiXCR from the multiplex PCR reads. The data show around 120,000 distinct CDR3 sequences, 66% seen once. Looked up from germline, CDR1 is MDHEN and CDR2 is SYDVKM. V shed 9 bases and J shed 10 bases, with 19 bases lying between them. The CDR3 is 13 amino acids. The V call is TRBV28, the J call TRBJ1-5; perhaps TRBD1 as D (5 bases). This receptor was taken from a man aged 30-40 years with non-small cell lung cancer. Sequencing was performed on lung tumor tissue. The CDR3 DNA follows: TGTGCCAGTAGACTAGGGGTCTCAAGCCCCCAGCATTTT. It yields the protein CASRLGVSSPQHF.